This T cell receptor (beta chain) was captured in a study of cytomegalovirus exposure and HLA in healthy donors. Findings of the study overall: A prior analysis recorded that most TCR beta V segments were productive about 90% or about 30% of the time. A list of 164 TCR beta chains associated with cytomegalovirus was given.

A multiplex PCR was run with 60 Vbeta primers and 13 Jbeta primers. Method: immunoSEQ multiplex PCR; TCRdb's copy keeps in-frame clones and lacks some. Of around 190,000 clones in the sample, 65% to 85% were seen once. Worth noting for this clone: The antigen remains undetermined.

Sequencing was carried out using PBMCs. The clonotype originates from a female donor in good health and CMV-seronegative.

CDR3 nucleotide sequence: TGTGCCAGCAGCCAAGGGACAGGCCACAATCAGCCCCAGCATTTT. Translation: CASSQGTGHNQPQHF. This chain connects TRBV7-2 to TRBJ1-5; TRBD1 matches 8 bases. The germline V gene encodes CDR1 SGHTA and CDR2 FQGNSA. CDR3 size: 15 residues. J lost 3 bases, V lost 5 bases, and 6 bases had no gene match.